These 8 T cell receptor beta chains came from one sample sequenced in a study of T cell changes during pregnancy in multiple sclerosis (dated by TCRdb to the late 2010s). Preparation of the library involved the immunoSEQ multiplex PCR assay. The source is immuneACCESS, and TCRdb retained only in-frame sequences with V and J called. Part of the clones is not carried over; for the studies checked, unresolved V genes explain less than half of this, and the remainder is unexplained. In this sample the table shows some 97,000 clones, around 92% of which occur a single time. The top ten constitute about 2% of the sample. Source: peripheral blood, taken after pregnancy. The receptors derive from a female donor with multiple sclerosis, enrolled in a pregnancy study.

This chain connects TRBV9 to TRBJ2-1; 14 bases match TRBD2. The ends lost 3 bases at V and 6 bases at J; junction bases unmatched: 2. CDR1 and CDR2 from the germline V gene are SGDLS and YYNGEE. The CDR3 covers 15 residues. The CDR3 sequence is CASSAGLAGGNEQFF. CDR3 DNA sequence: TGTGCCAGCAGCGCAGGACTAGCGGGAGGCAATGAGCAGTTCTTC.

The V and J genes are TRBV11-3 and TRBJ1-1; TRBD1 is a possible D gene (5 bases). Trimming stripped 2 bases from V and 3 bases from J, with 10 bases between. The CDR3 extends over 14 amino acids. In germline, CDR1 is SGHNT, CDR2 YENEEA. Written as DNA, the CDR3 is TGTGCCAGCAGCTTACAGGGATTTGACACTGAAGCTTTCTTT. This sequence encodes CASSLQGFDTEAFF. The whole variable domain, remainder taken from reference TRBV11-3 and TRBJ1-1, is EAGVVQSPRYKIIEKKQPVAFWCNPISGHNTLYWYLQNLGQGPELLIRYENEEAVDDSQLPKDRFSAERLKGVDSTLKIQPAELGDSAVYLCASSLQGFDTEAFFGQGTRLTVV.

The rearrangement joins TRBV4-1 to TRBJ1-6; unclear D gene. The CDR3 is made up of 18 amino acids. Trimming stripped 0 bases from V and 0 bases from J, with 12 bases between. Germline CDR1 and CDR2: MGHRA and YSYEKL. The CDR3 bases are TGCGCCAGCAGCCAAGATCTAACAGATAGCTCCTATAATTCACCCCTCCACTTT. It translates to CASSQDLTDSSYNSPLHF.

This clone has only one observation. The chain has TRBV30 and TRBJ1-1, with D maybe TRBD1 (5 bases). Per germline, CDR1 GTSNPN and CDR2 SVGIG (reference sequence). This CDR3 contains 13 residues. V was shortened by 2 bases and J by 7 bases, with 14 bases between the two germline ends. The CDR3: CAWSTRGRYEAFF. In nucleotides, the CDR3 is TGTGCCTGGAGTACAAGGGGCCGTTATGAAGCTTTCTTT.

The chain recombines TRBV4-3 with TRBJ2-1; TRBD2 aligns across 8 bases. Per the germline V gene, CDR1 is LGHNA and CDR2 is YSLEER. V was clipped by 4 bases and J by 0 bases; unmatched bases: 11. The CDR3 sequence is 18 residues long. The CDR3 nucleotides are TGCGCCAGCAGCCGGATACTAGCGGCAAAGAGCTCCTACAATGAGCAGTTCTTC. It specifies CASSRILAAKSSYNEQFF.

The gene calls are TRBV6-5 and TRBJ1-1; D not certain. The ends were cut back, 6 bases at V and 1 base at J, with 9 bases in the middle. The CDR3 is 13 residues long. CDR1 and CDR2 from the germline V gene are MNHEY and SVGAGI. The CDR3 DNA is TGTGCCAGCAGATCAGACAAGAACACTGAAGCTTTCTTT. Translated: CASRSDKNTEAFF.

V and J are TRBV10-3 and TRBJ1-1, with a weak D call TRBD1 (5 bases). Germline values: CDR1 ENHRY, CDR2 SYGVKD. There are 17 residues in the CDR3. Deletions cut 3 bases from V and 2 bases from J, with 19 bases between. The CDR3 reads CAISDGAISQGNTEAFF. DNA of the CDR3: TGTGCCATCAGTGATGGGGCCATTAGCCAGGGTAACACTGAAGCTTTCTTT.

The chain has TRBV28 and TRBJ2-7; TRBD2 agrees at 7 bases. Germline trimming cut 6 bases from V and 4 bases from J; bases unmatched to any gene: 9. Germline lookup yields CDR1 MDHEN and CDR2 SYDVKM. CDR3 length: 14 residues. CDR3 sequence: CASRRRGSNYEQYF. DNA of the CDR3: TGTGCCAGCAGGCGACGCGGGAGTAATTACGAGCAGTACTTC. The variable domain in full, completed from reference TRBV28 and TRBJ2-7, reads DVKVTQSSRYLVKRTGEKVFLECVQDMDHENMFWYRQDPGLGLRLIYFSYDVKMKEKGDIPEGYSVSREKKERFSLILESASTNQTSMYLCASRRRGSNYEQYFGPGTRLTVT.